This T cell receptor (beta chain) was captured in a study of blood T cell repertoires in COVID-19. As for the study in general: Collection of acute and convalescent COVID-19 samples took place in the United States, Italy and Spain.

The method was immunoSEQ multiplex PCR; TCRdb's version includes in-frame clones alone and lacks a portion of them. The data hold around 300,000 clones, with around 87% observed a single time. Germline V gene lookup returns CDR1 SGDLS and CDR2 YYNGEE. V was pared by 0 bases and J by 5 bases, with 11 bases between. CDR3 size: 14 residues. This rearrangement joins TRBV9 to TRBJ2-5, with D perhaps matching TRBD2 (6 bases). The receptor was isolated from a middle-aged man with active or convalescent COVID-19. Specimen: peripheral blood. The CDR3 here is CASSVGGGTETQYF. DNA of the CDR3: TGTGCCAGCAGCGTAGGTGGGGGGACGGAGACCCAGTACTTC. Complete variable domain (other parts from reference TRBV9 and TRBJ2-5): DSGVTQTPKHLITATGQRVTLRCSPRSGDLSVYWYQQSLDQGLQFLIQYYNGEERAKGNILERFSAQQFPDLHSELNLSSLELGDSALYFCASSVGGGTETQYFGPGTRLLVL.